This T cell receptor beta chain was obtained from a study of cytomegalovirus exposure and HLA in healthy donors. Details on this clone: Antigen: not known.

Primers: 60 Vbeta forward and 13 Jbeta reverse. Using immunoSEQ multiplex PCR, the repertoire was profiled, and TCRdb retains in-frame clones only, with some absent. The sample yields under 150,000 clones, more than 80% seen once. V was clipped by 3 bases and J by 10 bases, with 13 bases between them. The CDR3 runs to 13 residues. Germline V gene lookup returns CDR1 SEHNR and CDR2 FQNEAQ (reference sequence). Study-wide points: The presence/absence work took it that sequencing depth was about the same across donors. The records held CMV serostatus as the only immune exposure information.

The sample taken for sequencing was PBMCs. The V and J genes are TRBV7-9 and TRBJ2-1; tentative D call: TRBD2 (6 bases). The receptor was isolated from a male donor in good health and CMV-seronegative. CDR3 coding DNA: TGTGCCAGCAGCTTCGGGGGACCCGGGGAGCAGTTCTTC. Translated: CASSFGGPGEQFF.